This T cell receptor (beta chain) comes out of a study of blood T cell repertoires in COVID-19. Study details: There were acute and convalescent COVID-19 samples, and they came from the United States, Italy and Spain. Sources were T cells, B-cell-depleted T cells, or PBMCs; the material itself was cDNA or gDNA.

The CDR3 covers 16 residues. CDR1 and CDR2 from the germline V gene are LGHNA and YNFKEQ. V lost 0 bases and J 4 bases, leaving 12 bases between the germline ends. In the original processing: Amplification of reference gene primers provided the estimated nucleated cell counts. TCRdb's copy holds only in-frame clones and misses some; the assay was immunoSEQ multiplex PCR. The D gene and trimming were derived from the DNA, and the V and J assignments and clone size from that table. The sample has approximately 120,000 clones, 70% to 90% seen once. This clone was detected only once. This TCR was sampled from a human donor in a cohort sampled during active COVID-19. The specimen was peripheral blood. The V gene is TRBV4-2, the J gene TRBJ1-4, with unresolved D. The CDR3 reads CASSQEAGTYNEKLFF. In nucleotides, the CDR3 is TGTGCCAGCAGCCAAGAGGCAGGAACTTATAATGAAAAACTGTTTTTT.